Listed here are 24 T cell receptor beta chains from one sample, sequenced in a study of human T cells and chemical hapten exposure. TCRdb redid the calling of the RACE reads with MiXCR, one entry per CDR3 protein. The repertoire holds roughly 34,000 distinct CDR3 sequences, with 6% to 7% as singletons. Regarding time point: patch test 1, 2 weeks after DPC sensitization. Treatment specified: therapeutic diphenylcyclopropenone sensitization with weekly scalp DPC. Whole blood, unfractionated, served as the material for total RNA extraction. The specimen comprised whole blood, sampled in connection with sensitization to the hapten diphenylcyclopropenone (DPC). The source of these receptors is a woman aged 25 to 39 with alopecia areata. Some clones in this sample may be carry-over from other donors' samples.

A remark on this clonotype: A much larger clone differs by one base, so this may be a read error. This chain joins TRBV28 and TRBJ1-2; TRBD1 aligns across 8 bases. The CDR3 covers 13 residues. The V gene's germline CDR1 is MDHEN and CDR2 SYDVKM. The CDR3 DNA reads TGTACCAGCAGTTTAGCAGGGGGCAATGGCTACACCTTC. Protein sequence: CTSSLAGGNGYTF.

The chain combines TRBV6-2 or TRBV6-3 with TRBJ1-1; 8 nucleotides align to TRBD1. Germline V gives CDR1 MNHEY, CDR2 SVGEGT. With 6 bases clipped from V and 0 bases from J, the junction kept 3 bases outside the gene matches. The CDR3 loop spans 14 amino acids. CDR3 nucleotides: TGTGCCAGCAGCCGACAGGGGATGAACACTGAAGCTTTCTTT. This translates into CASSRQGMNTEAFF.

The sample holds many counts of this clonotype. The chain combines TRBV28 with TRBJ2-3, with TRBD1 matching over 7 bases. Losses at the gene ends were 6 bases for V and 4 bases for J; bases not matched to a gene: 4. The CDR3 covers 13 residues. The V gene's germline CDR1 is MDHEN and CDR2 SYDVKM. The CDR3 spells CASSRQGADTQYF. CDR3 nucleotide sequence: TGTGCCAGCAGCAGACAGGGTGCAGATACGCAGTATTTT.

This rearrangement joins TRBV4-3 to TRBJ1-1, with D unresolved. V shed 4 bases and J shed 6 bases, with 15 bases lying between them. The CDR3 length is 14 residues. Per germline, CDR1 LGHNA and CDR2 YSLEER. CDR3 nucleotide sequence: TGCGCCAGCAGCCGTACGACAATCCCTCCTGAAGCTTTCTTT. Protein product: CASSRTTIPPEAFF.

The V gene is TRBV18, the J gene TRBJ1-1, with D possibly being TRBD1 (5 bases). The CDR3 extends over 15 amino acids. Germline loops: CDR1 KGHSH, CDR2 LQKENI. Trimming shortened V by 3 bases and J by 0 bases, and 11 bases separated the two germline ends. CDR3 amino acids: CASSPPTAVNTEAFF. The CDR3 nucleotides are TGTGCCAGCTCACCCCCGACAGCTGTGAACACTGAAGCTTTCTTT.

This clonotype has only a few counts. The rearrangement uses TRBV2 and TRBJ2-5, with a tentative D call TRBD2 (7 bases). Germline CDR1 reads SNHLY; CDR2 reads FYNNEI. This CDR3 is 14 amino acids long. V lost 4 bases and J 4 bases, leaving 13 bases between the germline ends. The CDR3: CASSGRGGGETQYF. The DNA of the CDR3 is TGTGCCAGCAGTGGACGAGGGGGGGGAGAGACCCAGTACTTC.

This clonotype appeared a few times. The chain links TRBV21-1 to TRBJ1-5. TRBV21-1 is given as a pseudogene. This CDR3 has 14 amino acids. DNA of the CDR3: TGTGCCAGCAGCAACTTGAGGTTAGGTCAGCCCCAGCATTTT. Its translation: CASSNLRLGQPQHF.

This clonotype was picked up a small number of times. This rearrangement joins TRBV10-3 to TRBJ2-5, with 9 bases matching TRBD1. V shed 11 bases and J 5 bases; nucleotides not matched to a gene: 9. Per the germline V gene, CDR1 is ENHRY and CDR2 is SYGVKD. The CDR3 length is 13 residues. The CDR3 DNA sequence: TGTGCCGCCGGGACAGGGAGAGCGGAGACCCAGTACTTC. Translation: CAAGTGRAETQYF.

Of note for this clonotype: A much larger clone differs by one base, so this may be a read error. The chain recombines TRBV28 with TRBJ1-1; no clear D. V was shortened by 3 bases and J by 1 base, with 6 bases between the two germline ends. There are 13 residues in the CDR3. Germline-derived CDR1 and CDR2 are MDHEN and SYDVKM. The CDR3 nucleotides read TGTGCCAGCAGTTTGGCAGGGAACACTGAAGCTTTCTTT. It yields the protein CASSLAGNTEAFF.

The gene calls are TRBV23-1 and TRBJ2-4; 8 positions agree with TRBD1. TRBV23-1 is an ORF for which the function is uncertain. The CDR3 contains 12 residues. V trimming: 9 bases; J trimming: 5 bases; junction bases outside the gene matches: 3. Here the CDR3 reads CASEGQENIQYF. CDR3 in DNA: TGCGCCAGTGAGGGACAGGAAAACATTCAGTACTTC.

In its sample, this clonotype was seen a few times. The rearrangement links TRBV4-1 to TRBJ2-1; D ambiguous. This CDR3 region has 11 residues. V lost 1 base and J lost 13, with 8 bases in between. CDR1 and CDR2 from the germline V gene are MGHRA and YSYEKL. CDR3: CASSQAVHQFF. DNA for the CDR3: TGCGCCAGCAGCCAAGCGGTACATCAGTTCTTC.

This clonotype came up many times. The chain combines TRBV21-1 with TRBJ1-5; TRBD1, the D gene given by the table, was not confirmed from the DNA. TRBV21-1 is a listed pseudogene. This CDR3 region has 15 residues. CDR3 protein: CASSKVQEAPKPQHF. The CDR3, as DNA: TGTGCCAGCAGCAAGGTTCAAGAGGCCCCAAAGCCCCAGCATTTT.

The CDR3 region is CASNPRTASTDTQYF. Written as DNA, the CDR3 is TGTGCCAGCAATCCCAGGACGGCGAGCACAGATACGCAGTATTTT. The chain links TRBV12-3 or TRBV12-4 to TRBJ2-3, with D unresolved. Trimming pared 7 bases from V and 0 bases from J, leaving 14 bases between. The CDR3 covers 15 residues.

This chain connects TRBV30 to TRBJ1-5; D might be TRBD1 (6 bases). The CDR3 runs to 17 residues. Germline-derived CDR1 and CDR2 are GTSNPN and SVGIG (reference sequence). The V end was cut by 3 bases, the J end by 0 bases, with 18 bases between. This CDR3 reads CAWSPQRTANSNQPQHF. The CDR3 DNA is TGTGCCTGGAGCCCGCAAAGGACAGCAAATAGCAATCAGCCCCAGCATTTT. The full variable domain, in which reference TRBV30 and TRBJ1-5 provide the parts outside the CDR3, is SQTIHQWPATLVQPVGSPLSLECTVEGTSNPNLYWYRQAAGRGLQLLFYSVGIGQISSEVPQNLSASRPQDRQFILSSKKLLLSDSGFYLCAWSPQRTANSNQPQHFGDGTRLSIL.

This clonotype was counted ten times or more. This rearrangement joins TRBV3-1 to TRBJ2-2, with D possibly called TRBD1 or TRBD2 (5 bases each). V lost 11 bases to trimming and J lost 2 bases, with 24 bases between them. Germline V gene lookup returns CDR1 LGHDT and CDR2 YNNKEL (reference sequence). CDR3 size: 17 residues. The CDR3 region is CACTRLSGTQNTGELFF. CDR3 DNA: TGTGCCTGCACCCGTCTATCAGGGACGCAAAACACCGGGGAGCTGTTTTTT. The full variable domain, rest sourced from reference TRBV3-1 and TRBJ2-2, is DTAVSQTPKYLVTQMGNDKSIKCEQNLGHDTMYWYKQDSKKFLKIMFSYNNKELIINETVPNRFSPKSPDKAHLNLHINSLELGDSAVYFCACTRLSGTQNTGELFFGEGSRLTVL.

The chain recombines TRBV9 with TRBJ2-7; D is undetermined. Germline V gene data show CDR1 as SGDLS and CDR2 as YYNGEE. V was clipped by 0 bases and J by 4 bases, with 11 bases between them. CDR3 length: 14 residues. The CDR3 reads CASSVGPQLYEQYF. The DNA of the CDR3 is TGTGCCAGCAGCGTAGGTCCCCAGTTATACGAGCAGTACTTC.

In its sample, this clonotype was seen many times. J is TRBJ1-5 and V is TRBV27; unclear D gene. V dropped 1 base and J dropped 2 bases, with 9 bases sitting between them. The CDR3 spans 15 residues. Germline assignment: CDR1 MNHEY and CDR2 SMNVEV (reference sequence). The CDR3 DNA reads as TGTGCCAGCAGTTTATTACCCTTACGCAATCAGCCCCAGCATTTT. Encoded protein: CASSLLPLRNQPQHF.

A few counts support this clonotype. The rearrangement joins TRBV6-6 to TRBJ2-6, with D unresolved. Germline loops: CDR1 MNHNY, CDR2 SVGAGI (reference sequence). The V gene lost 2 bases and the J gene lost 0 bases, with 5 bases spanning the gap. The CDR3 has 15 amino acids. CDR3 sequence (DNA): TGTGCCAGCAGTTACACAGACTCTGGGGCCAACGTCCTGACTTTC. Its protein is CASSYTDSGANVLTF.

This clonotype was seen at least ten times. The V call is TRBV28, the J call TRBJ2-1; D may match TRBD1 or TRBD2 (6 bases each). The germline CDR1 and CDR2 sequences are MDHEN and SYDVKM. This CDR3 spans 14 amino acids. Trimming removed 10 bases from V and 1 base from J, with 14 bases in between. The DNA for the CDR3 is TGTGCCACGGAGGGGGGAATGTCCTACAATGAGCAGTTCTTC. It encodes CATEGGMSYNEQFF. The complete variable domain, with remaining parts taken from reference TRBV28 and TRBJ2-1, reads DVKVTQSSRYLVKRTGEKVFLECVQDMDHENMFWYRQDPGLGLRLIYFSYDVKMKEKGDIPEGYSVSREKKERFSLILESASTNQTSMYLCATEGGMSYNEQFFGPGTRLTVL.

J is TRBJ2-1 and V is TRBV11-1, with 12 bases lining up with TRBD2. With V trimmed by 5 bases and J by 6 bases, 5 bases remained unmatched. In germline, CDR1 is SGHAT, CDR2 FQDESV (reference sequence). The CDR3 is made up of 15 amino acids. Written as DNA, the CDR3 is TGTGCCAGCAGCCAACGGACTAGCGGGGTCAATGAGCAGTTCTTC. Its protein product is CASSQRTSGVNEQFF.

This clonotype was seen repeatedly, ten times or more. The genes are TRBV4-2 and TRBJ2-7, with 7 positions matching TRBD2. The CDR3 has 16 residues. Per germline, CDR1 LGHNA and CDR2 YNFKEQ. The V gene end was trimmed by 4 bases and the J gene end by 4 bases; junction bases not matched to a gene: 13. In DNA form, the CDR3 reads TGTGCCAGCAGCCCGGGAGGACGGGCTTCGGGGTACGAGCAGTACTTC. It translates to CASSPGGRASGYEQYF.

This clonotype was seen ten or more times. This sequence joins TRBV16 and TRBJ1-2; TRBD1 matches 7 bases. Germline CDR1 KGHSY, CDR2 FQNENV. The junction had 5 bases not matched to a gene; V was cut back by 0 bases and J by 4 bases. There are 15 residues in the CDR3. The CDR3 DNA follows: TGTGCCAGCAGCCAATCTCCAGGGGGTTCCTATGGCTACACCTTC. As protein: CASSQSPGGSYGYTF.

This clonotype was counted ten times or more. V and J are TRBV20-1 and TRBJ1-2; no reliable D call. This CDR3 region has 12 residues. V dropped 1 base and J dropped 4 bases, with 7 bases sitting between them. The V gene's germline CDR1 is DFQATT and CDR2 SNEGSKA (reference sequence). The DNA of the CDR3 is TGCAGTGCTAGAGGCGGAATCTATGGCTACACCTTC. This encodes CSARGGIYGYTF.

This sequence joins TRBV7-9 and TRBJ1-3; D is possibly TRBD1 (5 bases). Trimming cost V 2 bases and J 2 bases, with 13 bases left between them. The V gene's germline CDR1 is SEHNR and CDR2 FQNEAQ (reference sequence). The CDR3 covers 16 residues. CDR3 sequence reads: CASSLTLGGAGNTIYF. In DNA, the CDR3 is TGTGCCAGCAGCTTAACTTTGGGGGGAGCTGGAAACACCATATATTTT.